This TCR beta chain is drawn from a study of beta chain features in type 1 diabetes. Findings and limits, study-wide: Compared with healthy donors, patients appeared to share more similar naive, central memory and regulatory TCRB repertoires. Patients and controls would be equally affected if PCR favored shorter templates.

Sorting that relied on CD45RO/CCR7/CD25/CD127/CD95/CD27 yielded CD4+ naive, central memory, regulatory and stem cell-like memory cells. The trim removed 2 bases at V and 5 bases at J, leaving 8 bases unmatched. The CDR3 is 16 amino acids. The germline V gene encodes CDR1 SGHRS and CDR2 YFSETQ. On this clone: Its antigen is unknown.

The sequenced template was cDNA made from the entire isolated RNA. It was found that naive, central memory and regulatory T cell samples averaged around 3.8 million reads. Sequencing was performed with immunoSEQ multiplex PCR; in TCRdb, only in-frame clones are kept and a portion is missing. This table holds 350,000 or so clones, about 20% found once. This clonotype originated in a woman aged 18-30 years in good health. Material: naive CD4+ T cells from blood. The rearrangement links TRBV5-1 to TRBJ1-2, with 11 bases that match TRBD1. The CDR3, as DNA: TGCGCCAGCAGCTTCTGGCGGACAGGGGGCCGGTATGGCTACACCTTC. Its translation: CASSFWRTGGRYGYTF.